This T cell receptor (beta chain) was sequenced in a study of blood T cells in healthy people across ages. CDR1 is MGHRA, CDR2 YSYEKL, per germline. The CDR3 contains 15 residues. J lost 5 bases, V lost 1 base, and 6 bases had no gene match. This clonotype was found a few times. Its antigen is still unknown. A second about 7 to 11 cycle PCR used barcoded and J-beta primers. Every cDNA molecule bore a tag from a template-switch adaptor containing 12 random nucleotides. The study obtained at least 3 million CDR3-containing paired-end reads from every sample. TCRdb independently ran MiXCR on the 5' RACE reads; one entry per CDR3 protein. This sample yields about 2 million distinct CDR3 sequences, of which approximately 50% are seen a single time; over 2% belongs to the top ten. Findings and caveats of the study: Researchers said unsorted PBMCs prevented a conclusive naive versus antigen-experienced comparison.

Peripheral blood samples of around 11 milliliters were drawn from each donor. Input material: blood. The chain carries TRBV4-1 and TRBJ2-3, with 7 nucleotides matching TRBD1. The receptor comes from a middle-aged woman in good health. Here the CDR3 DNA reads TGCGCCAGCAGCCAAGGAATGGCAGGGGGAGATACGCAGTATTTT. It is translated as CASSQGMAGGDTQYF.